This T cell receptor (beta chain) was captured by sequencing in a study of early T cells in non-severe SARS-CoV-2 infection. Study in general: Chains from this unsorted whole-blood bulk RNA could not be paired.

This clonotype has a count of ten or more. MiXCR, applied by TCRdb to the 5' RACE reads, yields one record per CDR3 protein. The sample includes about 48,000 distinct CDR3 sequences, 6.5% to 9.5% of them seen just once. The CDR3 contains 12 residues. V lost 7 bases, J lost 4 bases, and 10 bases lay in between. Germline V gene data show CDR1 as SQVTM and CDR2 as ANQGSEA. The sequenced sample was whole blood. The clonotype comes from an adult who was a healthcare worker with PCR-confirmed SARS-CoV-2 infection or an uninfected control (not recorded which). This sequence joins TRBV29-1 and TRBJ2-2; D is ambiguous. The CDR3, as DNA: TGCAGCGGATCACGTGCCACCGGGGAGCTGTTTTTT. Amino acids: CSGSRATGELFF.